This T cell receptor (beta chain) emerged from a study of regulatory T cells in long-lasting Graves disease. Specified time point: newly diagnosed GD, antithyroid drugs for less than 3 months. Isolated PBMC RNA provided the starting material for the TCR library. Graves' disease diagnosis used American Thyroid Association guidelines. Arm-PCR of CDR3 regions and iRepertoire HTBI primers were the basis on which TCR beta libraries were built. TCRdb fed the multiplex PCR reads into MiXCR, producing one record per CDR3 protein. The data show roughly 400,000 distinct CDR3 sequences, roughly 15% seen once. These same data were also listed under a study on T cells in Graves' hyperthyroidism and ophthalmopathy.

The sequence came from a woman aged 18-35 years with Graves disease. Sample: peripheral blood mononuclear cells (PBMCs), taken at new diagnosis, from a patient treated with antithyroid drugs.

The CDR3 region has the DNA TGTGCCAGTAAACTAGCGGGAGTAGACGAGCAGTACTTC. This sequence encodes CASKLAGVDEQYF. V is TRBV13 and J is TRBJ2-7; TRBD2 matches 11 bases. CDR1 PRHDT and CDR2 FYEKMQ come from the germline V gene (reference sequence). This CDR3 is built from 13 residues. The ends lost 9 bases at V and 5 bases at J; junction bases unmatched: 6.